The 6 T cell receptor beta chains listed next were all sequenced from one sample in a study of blood T cell repertoires in COVID-19. Sequenced by immunoSEQ multiplex PCR; TCRdb stores in-frame clones only, minus some. This sample yields about 350,000 clones, of which about 89% are seen a single time; roughly 5.2% belongs to the top ten. Specimen: PBMCs or T cells enriched from blood (not recorded which). The source is a woman between 25 and 40 years old who had recovered from COVID-19.

This clone was detected only once. This CDR3 is CASSLARVANYGYTF. CDR3 in DNA: TGTGCCAGCAGCCTCGCTCGAGTAGCCAACTATGGCTACACCTTC. V and J are TRBV5-4 and TRBJ1-2; D gene ambiguous. The CDR3 loop spans 15 amino acids. The V gene lost 4 bases and the J gene lost 2 bases, with 15 bases spanning the gap. The germline CDR1 and CDR2 sequences are SGHNT and YYREEE (reference sequence). The entire variable domain, with the rest obtained from reference TRBV5-4 and TRBJ1-2, is as follows: ETGVTQSPTHLIKTRGQQVTLRCSSQSGHNTVSWYQQALGQGPQFIFQYYREEENGRGNFPPRFSGLQFPNYSSELNVNALELDDSALYLCASSLARVANYGYTFGSGTRLTVV.

V and J are TRBV4-3 and TRBJ2-7; 8 bases align to TRBD1. CDR1 is LGHNA and CDR2 is YSLEER in the germline V gene. The CDR3 sequence is 17 residues long. V shed 3 bases, J shed 3 bases, and the junction held 13 bases outside the gene matches. The CDR3 DNA reads TGCGCCAGCAGCCAGGGAACCTCAGGGGGCGACTTCTACGAGCAGTACTTC. Translation gives CASSQGTSGGDFYEQYF.

The V gene is TRBV5-5, the J gene TRBJ1-2; the match to TRBD1 covers 9 bases. The CDR3 contains 14 residues. J gave up 7 bases and V 4 bases, and 8 bases lay outside the gene matches. Per germline, CDR1 SGHKS and CDR2 YYEKEE (reference sequence). This CDR3 is CASSTDRGFVGYTF. In nucleotides, the CDR3 is TGTGCCAGCAGCACTGACAGGGGGTTCGTTGGCTACACCTTC.

The rearrangement links TRBV18 to TRBJ2-2, with 7 bases identical to TRBD1. The length of the CDR3 is 16 residues. Germline assignment: CDR1 KGHSH and CDR2 LQKENI. After removal of 3 bases from V and 4 bases from J, the junction contained 8 bases not matched to a gene. As DNA, the CDR3 is TGTGCCAGCTCACCCCCCGAGACAGGGCCCACCGGGGAGCTGTTTTTT. This translates into CASSPPETGPTGELFF.

J is TRBJ2-3 and V is TRBV15, with a possible D match to TRBD2 (6 bases). Per the germline V gene, CDR1 is LNHNV and CDR2 is YYDKDF (reference sequence). The CDR3 has 15 amino acids. V lost 4 bases to trimming and J lost 5 bases, with 16 bases between them. The CDR3 coding sequence is TGTGCCACCAGCAACCGGGACTCAGTGGGAGATACGCAGTATTTT. Translated: CATSNRDSVGDTQYF.

J is TRBJ2-5 and V is TRBV15; no clear D gene. This CDR3 contains 13 residues. Germline CDR1 and CDR2: LNHNV and YYDKDF (reference sequence). V was trimmed by 0 bases and J by 5 bases, leaving 7 bases between them. The CDR3 spells CATSRDLRETQYF. In DNA, the CDR3 is TGTGCCACCAGCAGAGATCTCAGGGAGACCCAGTACTTC.